The next 30 T cell receptor beta chains were all read from a single sample in a study of regulatory T cells in long-lasting Graves disease. Investigators prepared the TCR beta libraries by applying iRepertoire HTBI primers and Arm-PCR of CDR3 regions. TCRdb redid the calling of the multiplex PCR reads with MiXCR, one entry per CDR3 protein. This sample has over 650,000 distinct CDR3 sequences; around 30% occur once, and the top ten carry around 42%. Regarding time point: persistent/refractory GD, antithyroid drugs over 5 years with positive TRAb. Construction of the TCR library relied on RNA isolated from PBMCs. This specimen was peripheral blood mononuclear cells (PBMCs), taken when the disease was refractory, from a patient treated with antithyroid drugs. These receptors were obtained from a female donor with Graves disease.

The chain uses TRBV7-9 and TRBJ1-6; 7 nucleotides match TRBD1. CDR3 size: 13 residues. Germline V gene data show CDR1 as SEHNR and CDR2 as FQNEAQ (reference sequence). Trimming at V came to 7 bases and at J to 9 bases, leaving 6 bases not matched to a gene. Here the CDR3 DNA reads TGTGCCAGCACAGGGGGAGGTAGTTCACCCCTCCACTTT. The encoded protein is CASTGGGSSPLHF.

J is TRBJ2-5 and V is TRBV5-6; D gene uncertain. V was trimmed by 4 bases and J by 9 bases, leaving 13 bases between them. CDR3 size: 12 residues. Germline V CDR1 and CDR2: SGHDT, YYEEEE. CDR3: CASSLAKHSQYF. The CDR3 coding sequence is TGTGCCAGCAGCCTCGCCAAGCACTCCCAGTACTTC. Complete variable domain (other parts from reference TRBV5-6 and TRBJ2-5): DAGVTQSPTHLIKTRGQQVTLRCSPKSGHDTVSWYQQALGQGPQFIFQYYEEEERQRGNFPDRFSGHQFPNYSSELNVNALLLGDSALYLCASSLAKHSQYFGPGTRLLVL.

This clonotype was seen more than once but under ten times. V usage is TRBV3-1 and J usage is TRBJ2-7; 8 positions agree with TRBD1. After removal of 3 bases from V and 5 bases from J, the junction contained 6 bases not matched to a gene. Germline CDR1 is LGHDT and CDR2 is YNNKEL (reference sequence). The CDR3 runs 14 residues. The DNA for the CDR3 is TGTGCCAGCAGCCATTCCGGACAGGGCCACGAGCAGTACTTC. This translates into CASSHSGQGHEQYF.

This clonotype was counted a few times. The chain is built from TRBV19 and TRBJ1-6, with D unresolved. The CDR3 covers 15 residues. In germline, CDR1 is LNHDA, CDR2 SQIVND (reference sequence). The ends were cut back, 6 bases at V and 6 bases at J, with 15 bases in the middle. In DNA, the CDR3 is TGTGCCAGTAGCTCGAATAGCCAGCCTAATTCACCCCTCCACTTT. Protein sequence: CASSSNSQPNSPLHF.

V is TRBV6-1 and J is TRBJ1-2; D remains ambiguous. Trimming cost V 6 bases and J 8 bases, with 19 bases left between them. This CDR3 is built from 14 residues. Germline V CDR1 and CDR2: MNHNS, SASEGT. Here the CDR3 reads CASSPPVSGSGYTF. Written as DNA, the CDR3 is TGTGCCAGCAGCCCCCCCGTGTCGGGCTCCGGCTACACCTTC.

This clonotype was recorded many times. The chain is built from TRBV2 and TRBJ1-2; 8 bases match TRBD1. Trimming removed 2 bases from V and 7 bases from J; junction bases left unmatched: 6. Germline V gene lookup returns CDR1 SNHLY and CDR2 FYNNEI. The CDR3 sequence is 14 residues long. The CDR3 sequence is CASSERDRSIGYTF. The CDR3 region has the DNA TGTGCCAGCAGTGAACGGGACAGGAGTATTGGCTACACCTTC.

The V gene is TRBV5-1, the J gene TRBJ2-7; perhaps TRBD1 as D (6 bases). The V and J ends lost 4 bases and 2 bases respectively, with 16 bases between them. The CDR3 covers 15 residues. Germline V gives CDR1 SGHRS, CDR2 YFSETQ. CDR3 nucleotide sequence: TGCGCCAGCAGCGCCGGCAACAGGGCGGCCTACGAGCAGTACTTC. This translates into CASSAGNRAAYEQYF.

This clonotype was detected a few times. This sequence joins TRBV27 and TRBJ1-1; TRBD1 matches 8 bases. Trimming at V came to 6 bases and at J to 4 bases, leaving 10 bases not matched to a gene. The germline gives CDR1 MNHEY, CDR2 SMNVEV (reference sequence). This CDR3 contains 15 residues. CDR3 loop: CASRHDRGQGTEAFF. CDR3 sequence (DNA): TGTGCCAGCAGGCATGACAGGGGCCAGGGCACTGAAGCTTTCTTT.

The J gene is TRBJ1-2, the V gene TRBV10-2; 9 nucleotides align to TRBD1. Germline CDR1 reads WSHSY; CDR2 reads SAAADI. This CDR3 is 14 amino acids long. Trimming took 2 bases from V and 6 from J; bases not matched to a gene: 4. CDR3 sequence reads: CASSEIRTGDGYTF. The DNA for the CDR3 is TGCGCCAGCAGTGAGATTAGGACAGGGGATGGCTACACCTTC.

This clonotype was recorded a few times. J is TRBJ1-1 and V is TRBV3-1; D unclear. Germline-derived CDR1 and CDR2 are LGHDT and YNNKEL (reference sequence). With 4 bases removed from V and 4 bases from J, the gap between germline ends came to 10 bases. The CDR3 consists of 13 residues. CDR3 in DNA: TGTGCCAGCAGCCTAAAACCGAGCACTGAAGCTTTCTTT. Protein product: CASSLKPSTEAFF. Full variable domain (remainder filled in from reference TRBV3-1 and TRBJ1-1): DTAVSQTPKYLVTQMGNDKSIKCEQNLGHDTMYWYKQDSKKFLKIMFSYNNKELIINETVPNRFSPKSPDKAHLNLHINSLELGDSAVYFCASSLKPSTEAFFGQGTRLTVV.

The V and J genes are TRBV20-1 and TRBJ2-5; 7 bases align to TRBD1. V shed 3 bases and J 0 bases; nucleotides not matched to a gene: 7. Germline CDR1 DFQATT, CDR2 SNEGSKA (reference sequence). The CDR3 sequence is 15 residues long. CDR3 nucleotides: TGCAGTGCTAGTCCAGGGCAGGGGGACCAAGAGACCCAGTACTTC. This translates into CSASPGQGDQETQYF.

This clonotype came up many times. This sequence joins TRBV6-5 and TRBJ2-5; 7 nucleotides match TRBD2. CDR3 length: 14 residues. Germline CDR1 reads MNHEY; CDR2 reads SVGAGI. Trimming took 1 base from V and 4 from J; bases not matched to a gene: 3. The CDR3 sequence is CASSYWGGRETQYF. The CDR3 bases are TGTGCCAGCAGTTACTGGGGGGGTAGAGAGACCCAGTACTTC.

V usage is TRBV20-1 and J usage is TRBJ1-4, with unresolved D. V was shortened by 4 bases and J by 4 bases, with 16 bases between the two germline ends. CDR1 is DFQATT, CDR2 SNEGSKA, per germline (reference sequence). This CDR3 is 15 amino acids long. CDR3 sequence reads: CSATREARNNEKLFF. The CDR3 region has the DNA TGCAGTGCTACCCGGGAGGCCAGAAATAATGAAAAACTGTTTTTT.

The table lists this clonotype with a count of one. This chain links TRBV27 with TRBJ2-3, with 12 bases aligning to TRBD2. With 5 bases clipped from V and 1 base from J, the junction kept 7 bases outside the gene matches. Germline V gene lookup returns CDR1 MNHEY and CDR2 SMNVEV (reference sequence). The length of the CDR3 is 17 residues. This CDR3 reads CASSPTRLAGGTDTQYF. In nucleotides, the CDR3 is TGTGCCAGCAGTCCCACTCGACTAGCGGGAGGCACAGATACGCAGTATTTT.

This clonotype was counted at least ten times. The J gene is TRBJ2-7, the V gene TRBV12-3 or TRBV12-4, with a tentative D call TRBD2 (5 bases). Trimming left V 6 bases short and J 2 bases short, with 14 bases between. This CDR3 is built from 14 residues. Written as DNA, the CDR3 is TGTGCCAGCAGCCCACTTCCCGGGGCCTACGAGCAGTACTTC. It encodes CASSPLPGAYEQYF.

V usage is TRBV28 and J usage is TRBJ1-5; D is undetermined. The ends were cut back, 3 bases at V and 0 bases at J, with 12 bases in the middle. This CDR3 is 16 amino acids long. Germline CDR1 reads MDHEN; CDR2 reads SYDVKM. The CDR3 protein is CASSFLSGGSNQPQHF. CDR3 sequence (DNA): TGTGCCAGCAGTTTTCTGTCGGGAGGTAGCAATCAGCCCCAGCATTTT.

This clonotype showed up many times. This chain joins TRBV28 and TRBJ1-2; D unresolved. The CDR3 runs 14 residues. The V gene lost 9 bases and the J gene lost 2 bases, with 16 bases spanning the gap. CDR1 and CDR2 from the germline V gene are MDHEN and SYDVKM. CDR3 in amino acids: CASGEHRANYGYTF. The CDR3 DNA follows: TGTGCCAGTGGGGAACATCGGGCGAACTATGGCTACACCTTC.

Points on this clonotype: A read error is likely, as this CDR3 ends without the conserved phenylalanine or tryptophan. The chain is built from TRBV2 and TRBJ2-7; D is possibly TRBD2 (6 bases). Germline values: CDR1 SNHLY, CDR2 FYNNEI. There are 14 residues in the CDR3. Trimming stripped 6 bases from V and 1 base from J, with 13 bases between. CDR3 region: CASSLGGGSYEQYL. The DNA for the CDR3 is TGTGCCAGCAGCTTGGGGGGTGGGTCCTACGAGCAGTACCTC.

The rearrangement joins TRBV20-1 to TRBJ2-7; D gene unclear. V lost 0 bases to trimming and J lost 0 bases, with 12 bases between them. Germline assignment: CDR1 DFQATT and CDR2 SNEGSKA (reference sequence). The CDR3 contains 15 residues. The CDR3 loop reads CSARDLGEVSYEQYF. CDR3 DNA sequence: TGCAGTGCTAGAGATCTGGGCGAGGTCTCCTACGAGCAGTACTTC.

This clonotype was seen repeatedly, ten times or more. The chain employs TRBV27 and TRBJ1-5; D is undetermined. Germline values: CDR1 MNHEY, CDR2 SMNVEV (reference sequence). V was clipped by 7 bases and J by 0 bases, with 16 bases between them. The CDR3 extends over 16 amino acids. Here the CDR3 reads CASNPRQHYSNQPQHF. The CDR3 coding sequence is TGTGCCAGCAACCCTCGGCAGCACTATAGCAATCAGCCCCAGCATTTT.

This clonotype has only a few counts. The gene calls are TRBV28 and TRBJ1-5, with 9 bases lining up with TRBD1. The germline V gene encodes CDR1 MDHEN and CDR2 SYDVKM. The CDR3 length is 19 residues. Trimming at V came to 1 base and at J to 0 bases, leaving 10 bases not matched to a gene. The CDR3 DNA is TGTGCCAGCAGTTTATATATTGGGACAGGGAGTAGTAGCAATCAGCCCCAGCATTTT. Amino acids: CASSLYIGTGSSSNQPQHF. The full variable domain, its missing parts supplied by reference TRBV28 and TRBJ1-5, is DVKVTQSSRYLVKRTGEKVFLECVQDMDHENMFWYRQDPGLGLRLIYFSYDVKMKEKGDIPEGYSVSREKKERFSLILESASTNQTSMYLCASSLYIGTGSSSNQPQHFGDGTRLSIL.

The sample holds a few counts of this clonotype. CDR3: CASSLYLGDTEAFF. The CDR3 region has the DNA TGTGCCAGCAGCTTGTACTTAGGGGACACTGAAGCTTTCTTT. V usage is TRBV5-4 and J usage is TRBJ1-1, with D possibly being TRBD1 (5 bases). Germline CDR1 is SGHNT and CDR2 is YYREEE (reference sequence). The CDR3 has 14 amino acids. Between the trimmed V and J ends, which lost 1 base and 3 bases, there was a span of 10 bases.

This sequence joins TRBV30 and TRBJ1-1; unclear D gene. The CDR3 is 13 amino acids. Germline CDR1 reads GTSNPN; CDR2 reads SVGIG (reference sequence). V shed 4 bases and J shed 8 bases, with 17 bases lying between them. For the CDR3, the DNA is TGTGCCTGGAATTATTGGAGCGTCGGAGAAGCTTTCTTT. It is translated as CAWNYWSVGEAFF.

This clonotype was observed a handful of times. The chain is built from TRBV3-1 and TRBJ2-7, with D uncertain. The length of the CDR3 is 11 residues. Trimming stripped 1 base from V and 11 bases from J, with 9 bases between. Germline CDR1 is LGHDT and CDR2 is YNNKEL (reference sequence). CDR3 region: CASSQGGAKYF. For the CDR3, the DNA is TGTGCCAGCAGCCAAGGAGGAGCGAAGTACTTC.

This clonotype showed up just once. The rearrangement uses TRBV10-3 and TRBJ2-3; 10 nucleotides align to TRBD2. This CDR3 region has 16 residues. Germline V gives CDR1 ENHRY, CDR2 SYGVKD. The V segment lost 4 bases and the J segment 2 bases; nucleotides outside the gene matches: 6. The CDR3 nucleotides are TGTGCCATCAGTGCGGTCAGCGGGAGGGCCACAGATACGCAGTATTTT. Encoded protein: CAISAVSGRATDTQYF.

V gene TRBV29-1 combines with J gene TRBJ1-2; 7 bases align to TRBD1. The CDR3 spans 13 residues. With V trimmed by 4 bases and J by 5 bases, 7 bases remained unmatched. The germline gives CDR1 SQVTM, CDR2 ANQGSEA. The CDR3 sequence: CSVAVGGDYGYTF. CDR3 sequence (DNA): TGCAGCGTTGCTGTAGGGGGCGATTATGGCTACACCTTC.

Only one count was recorded for this clonotype. The CDR3 nucleotides are TGCAGTGCTGAAAGGGCAGGGGCCAGCCACCATTTT. This codes for CSAERAGASHHF. The rearrangement uses TRBV20-1 and TRBJ1-5, with D possibly TRBD1 on 6 matching bases. Germline CDR1 reads DFQATT; CDR2 reads SNEGSKA (reference sequence). The ends were cut back, 5 bases at V and 16 bases at J, with 21 bases in the middle. The CDR3 covers 12 residues.

This chain joins TRBV12-3 or TRBV12-4 and TRBJ1-2; TRBD1 aligns across 7 bases. With V trimmed by 2 bases and J by 2 bases, 5 bases remained unmatched. The CDR3 spans 15 residues. CDR3 sequence (DNA): TGTGCCAGCAGTTTACCCAGGGGGGGCAACTATGGCTACACCTTC. The encoded protein is CASSLPRGGNYGYTF.

This clonotype showed up just a few times. The chain links TRBV20-1 to TRBJ1-5, with D unclear. Germline assignment: CDR1 DFQATT and CDR2 SNEGSKA (reference sequence). The CDR3 is 13 residues long. Trimming shortened V by 6 bases and J by 0 bases, and 9 bases separated the two germline ends. CDR3 amino acids: CSAQDYSNQPQHF. CDR3 bases: TGCAGTGCCCAGGATTATAGCAATCAGCCCCAGCATTTT.

This clonotype was observed a handful of times. The chain uses TRBV7-7 and TRBJ2-2; D may correspond to TRBD1 or TRBD2 (5 bases each). This CDR3 region has 15 residues. In germline, CDR1 is SSHAT, CDR2 FNYEAQ (reference sequence). Trimming took off 5 bases at V and 5 bases at J, with 15 bases between the two ends. The DNA for the CDR3 is TGTGCCAGCAGCGCCAGGGACGCCAGGACCGGGGAGCTGTTTTTT. Translation gives CASSARDARTGELFF.